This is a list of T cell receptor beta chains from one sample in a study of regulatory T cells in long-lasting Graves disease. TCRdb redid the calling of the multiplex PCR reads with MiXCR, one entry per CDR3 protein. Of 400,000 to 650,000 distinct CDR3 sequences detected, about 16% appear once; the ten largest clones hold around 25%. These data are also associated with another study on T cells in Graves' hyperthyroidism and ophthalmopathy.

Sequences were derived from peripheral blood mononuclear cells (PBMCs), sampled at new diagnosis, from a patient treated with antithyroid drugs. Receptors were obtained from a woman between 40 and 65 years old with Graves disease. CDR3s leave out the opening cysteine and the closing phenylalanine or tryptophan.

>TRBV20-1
SASPPSGVGEKLF
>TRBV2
ASSVSIWWFAPQH
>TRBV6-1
ASSVTAPNQPQH
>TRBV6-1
ASRTNTGELF
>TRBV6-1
AIPPDWGDAEAF
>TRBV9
ASSPGHYQETQY
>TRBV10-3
AISEARGGGEKLF
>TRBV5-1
ASSLGPGLPQETQY
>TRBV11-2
ASSLDYQGASYEQY
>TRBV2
ASSKRGNQPQH
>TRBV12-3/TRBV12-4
ASRGGTGITEAF
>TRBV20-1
SARDTHADTQY
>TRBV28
ATTGQVEGEQY
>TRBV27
ASSSLSASTDTQY
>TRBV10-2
ASTGLADEQF